Below are 32 T cell receptor beta chains sequenced from a single sample in a study of blood T cell repertoires in COVID-19. The repertoire was sequenced with immunoSEQ multiplex PCR; TCRdb's copy has only in-frame clones and lacks some. The sample lists approximately 120,000 clones; roughly three quarters were seen once. Sequencing was carried out using peripheral blood. Receptor source: an elderly man with acute or convalescent COVID-19.

In its sample, this clone was seen a few times. The rearrangement links TRBV7-9 to TRBJ1-1; the D is unclear. V lost 5 bases and J 1 base, leaving 5 bases between the germline ends. The CDR3 has 12 amino acids. Per germline, CDR1 SEHNR and CDR2 FQNEAQ (reference sequence). CDR3 protein: CASSLWNTEAFF. The CDR3 DNA reads as TGTGCCAGCAGCCTTTGGAACACTGAAGCTTTCTTT.

The chain links TRBV5-1 to TRBJ2-6; 8 positions agree with TRBD1. CDR1 and CDR2 (germline): SGHRS, YFSETQ. V lost 4 bases, J lost 0 bases, and 9 bases stayed unmatched. This CDR3 is built from 18 residues. The CDR3 DNA reads TGCGCCAGCAGCAGACAGGGGAGTCTTAGCTCTGGGGCCAACGTCCTGACTTTC. It is translated as CASSRQGSLSSGANVLTF.

This chain uses TRBV2 with TRBJ1-5; maybe TRBD1 (5 bases). The V end lost 3 bases, the J end lost 6 bases, and 6 bases lay between the germline ends. The germline V gene encodes CDR1 SNHLY and CDR2 FYNNEI. This CDR3 contains 12 residues. As DNA, the CDR3 is TGTGCCAGCAGTGATGGGGCTCAGCCCCAGCATTTT. Translating gives CASSDGAQPQHF.

In regard to this clone: This sample includes further DNA sequences coding for the same CDR3. This chain connects TRBV5-1 to TRBJ2-5; D not certain. This CDR3 spans 11 amino acids. CDR1 is SGHRS, CDR2 YFSETQ, per germline. With 3 bases removed from V and 2 bases from J, the gap between germline ends came to 2 bases. The CDR3 spells CASSSQETQYF. In nucleotides, the CDR3 is TGCGCCAGCAGCTCACAAGAGACCCAGTACTTC.

The V and J genes are TRBV4-2 and TRBJ2-7; 10 bases agree with TRBD1. The germline gives CDR1 LGHNA, CDR2 YNFKEQ. The J segment lost 2 bases and the V segment lost 3 bases, leaving 4 bases of the junction unmatched. The CDR3 covers 15 residues. The CDR3 loop reads CASSQAGTGAYEQYF. The DNA for the CDR3 is TGTGCCAGCAGCCAGGCCGGGACAGGGGCCTACGAGCAGTACTTC.

The chain's CDR3 is CSASPTGQGAKGEQYF. CDR3 in DNA: TGCAGTGCTAGTCCGACGGGACAGGGGGCCAAAGGAGAGCAGTACTTC. V usage is TRBV20-1 and J usage is TRBJ2-7; TRBD1 matches 12 bases. The CDR3 consists of 16 residues. The V segment lost 3 bases and the J segment 7 bases; nucleotides outside the gene matches: 13. Germline CDR1 DFQATT, CDR2 SNEGSKA (reference sequence).

The CDR3 protein is CASSSRQASWVTQYF. For the CDR3, the DNA is TGTGCCAGCAGTTCTCGACAGGCGAGCTGGGTAACGCAGTATTTT. The chain uses TRBV6-5 and TRBJ2-3, with D perhaps matching TRBD1 (6 bases). This CDR3 is 15 amino acids long. V shed 4 bases and J shed 9 bases, with 20 bases lying between them. Germline V gene data show CDR1 as MNHEY and CDR2 as SVGAGI.

CDR3 sequence: CAGYRGYTDTQYF. The CDR3 coding sequence is TGTGCCGGATACAGGGGGTACACAGATACGCAGTATTTT. This sequence joins TRBV30 and TRBJ2-3; TRBD1 matches 8 bases. The CDR3 loop spans 13 amino acids. V gave up 8 bases and J gave up 2 bases; unmatched junction bases: 6. Germline values: CDR1 GTSNPN, CDR2 SVGIG (reference sequence).

The V call is TRBV3-1 (or the pseudogene TRBV3-2), the J call TRBJ1-1; perhaps TRBD1 as D (6 bases). Trimming stripped 2 bases from V and 6 bases from J, with 13 bases between. Germline V gene sequence: CDR1 LGHDT, CDR2 YNNKEL (reference sequence). This CDR3 is 14 amino acids long. As DNA, the CDR3 is TGTGCCAGCAGCCAAACAGGGTTGAGGGCTGAAGCTTTCTTT. The encoded protein is CASSQTGLRAEAFF.

The chain links TRBV12-3 or TRBV12-4 to TRBJ1-1; the D is unclear. The V end lost 6 bases, the J end lost 1 base, and 9 bases lay between the germline ends. The CDR3 sequence is 13 residues long. CDR3 sequence (DNA): TGTGCCAGCAGCCAACGCGGGAACACTGAAGCTTTCTTT. This gives the protein CASSQRGNTEAFF.

There are a few counts of this clone. The chain links TRBV7-9 to TRBJ1-6; D is perhaps TRBD1 (5 bases). The CDR3 spans 15 residues. V shed 3 bases and J shed 9 bases, with 15 bases lying between them. Germline loops: CDR1 SEHNR, CDR2 FQNEAQ (reference sequence). CDR3 coding DNA: TGTGCCAGCAGCTTCACCGGGACTTATTCTTCACCCCTCCACTTT. It is translated as CASSFTGTYSSPLHF.

For the CDR3, the DNA is TGCGCCAGCAGCTTGGAGGTTAGCGGGGGATACAATGAGCAGTTCTTC. It specifies CASSLEVSGGYNEQFF. This rearrangement joins TRBV5-1 to TRBJ2-1; 9 bases align to TRBD2. The CDR3 consists of 16 residues. V shed 0 bases, J shed 4 bases, and the junction held 5 bases outside the gene matches. Germline V CDR1 and CDR2: SGHRS, YFSETQ.

The count of this clone is one. This chain links TRBV5-1 with TRBJ2-4; TRBD2 matches 7 bases. The CDR3 runs to 13 residues. Losses at the gene ends were 3 bases for V and 8 bases for J; bases not matched to a gene: 5. Germline-derived CDR1 and CDR2 are SGHRS and YFSETQ. CDR3 protein: CASSSGGSDIQYF. CDR3 nucleotides: TGCGCCAGCAGCTCGGGAGGATCGGACATTCAGTACTTC.

The chain uses TRBV27 and TRBJ1-4; D possibly corresponds to TRBD1 (6 bases). CDR3 length equals 14 residues. With 6 bases removed from V and 5 bases from J, the gap between germline ends came to 13 bases. CDR1 MNHEY and CDR2 SMNVEV come from the germline V gene (reference sequence). Here the CDR3 DNA reads TGTGCCAGCAGAGGATGGACAGAGAATGAAAAACTGTTTTTT. This gives the protein CASRGWTENEKLFF.

The V call is TRBV28, the J call TRBJ2-7, with a possible D match to TRBD1 (6 bases). This CDR3 is built from 15 residues. V was trimmed by 6 bases and J by 4 bases, leaving 19 bases between them. Germline V gene lookup returns CDR1 MDHEN and CDR2 SYDVKM. Here the CDR3 reads CASRSRGQRVYEQYF. Written as DNA, the CDR3 is TGTGCCAGCAGGTCCCGCGGACAGAGAGTATACGAGCAGTACTTC.

The gene calls are TRBV7-9 and TRBJ2-3; weak D call: TRBD1 (5 bases). Per germline, CDR1 SEHNR and CDR2 FQNEAQ (reference sequence). CDR3 length equals 15 residues. V was clipped by 5 bases and J by 2 bases, with 14 bases between them. The CDR3 DNA reads as TGTGCCAGCAGCGCAGGGTCCTTGGACACAGATACGCAGTATTTT. Amino acid sequence: CASSAGSLDTDTQYF.

This clone was observed a few times. V gene TRBV19 combines with J gene TRBJ1-3; tentative D call: TRBD1 (5 bases). The CDR3 has 17 residues. Germline lookup yields CDR1 LNHDA and CDR2 SQIVND (reference sequence). V shed 4 bases and J shed 1 base, with 17 bases lying between them. CDR3 nucleotide sequence: TGTGCCAGTAGTACGGGGGGAGCTCGTATGTCTGGAAACACCATATATTTT. Amino acid sequence: CASSTGGARMSGNTIYF.

V gene TRBV11-2 combines with J gene TRBJ1-6, with D hard to call. The V gene's germline CDR1 is SGHAT and CDR2 FQNNGV. The CDR3 spans 17 residues. V lost 2 bases, J lost 3 bases, and 14 bases lay in between. The DNA for the CDR3 is TGTGCCAGCAGCTTAAGTCCCAGGCAGAACTATAATTCACCCCTCCACTTT. It is translated as CASSLSPRQNYNSPLHF.

This clone came up a few times. The chain uses TRBV27 and TRBJ1-4, with D unresolved. CDR1 is MNHEY, CDR2 SMNVEV, per germline (reference sequence). The CDR3 totals 15 residues. V shed 5 bases and J shed 0 bases, with 10 bases lying between them. CDR3 nucleotide sequence: TGTGCCAGCAGTACGGCGGGCGCAACTAATGAAAAACTGTTTTTT. Its translation is CASSTAGATNEKLFF.

This clone has just a few counts. The rearrangement links TRBV3-1 (or the pseudogene TRBV3-2) to TRBJ1-4; 7 bases fit TRBD1. The CDR3 spans 12 residues. With 4 bases clipped from V and 8 bases from J, the junction kept 1 base outside the gene matches. CDR1 LGHDT and CDR2 YNNKEL come from the germline V gene (reference sequence). This CDR3 is CASSPDREKLFF. The CDR3 DNA sequence: TGTGCCAGCAGCCCGGACAGGGAAAAACTGTTTTTT.

This clone was recorded a few times. The rearrangement links TRBV30 to TRBJ2-1; maybe TRBD2 (6 bases). Germline loops: CDR1 GTSNPN, CDR2 SVGIG (reference sequence). Trimming took 1 base from V and 9 from J, leaving 13 bases between them. The CDR3 runs 13 residues. The CDR3 protein is CAWSARRGSEQFF. The DNA of the CDR3 is TGTGCCTGGAGTGCCCGCCGGGGGTCTGAGCAGTTCTTC.

J is TRBJ1-1 and V is TRBV3-1 (or the pseudogene TRBV3-2); D might be TRBD1 (5 bases). CDR3 length: 15 amino acids. Trimming removed 4 bases at V and 6 bases at J, with 18 bases between. Germline V gives CDR1 LGHDT, CDR2 YNNKEL (reference sequence). CDR3 residues: CASSPIGRVGAEAFF. The CDR3 nucleotides are TGTGCCAGCAGCCCGATTGGCAGGGTGGGCGCTGAAGCTTTCTTT.

The chain links TRBV5-1 to TRBJ2-1, with 9 positions matching TRBD2. CDR1 SGHRS and CDR2 YFSETQ come from the germline V gene. With 1 base clipped from V and 4 bases from J, the junction kept 3 bases outside the gene matches. The CDR3 runs 15 residues. CDR3 sequence (DNA): TGCGCCAGCAGCTTGTGGCGGGGGGGATACAATGAGCAGTTCTTC. Translating it yields CASSLWRGGYNEQFF. The whole variable domain, remainder taken from reference TRBV5-1 and TRBJ2-1, is KAGVTQTPRYLIKTRGQQVTLSCSPISGHRSVSWYQQTPGQGLQFLFEYFSETQRNKGNFPGRFSGRQFSNSRSEMNVSTLELGDSALYLCASSLWRGGYNEQFFGPGTRLTVL.

The genes are TRBV19 and TRBJ2-2; TRBD2 agrees at 10 bases. CDR1 and CDR2 (germline): LNHDA, SQIVND (reference sequence). The CDR3 covers 16 residues. With 3 bases clipped from V and 1 base from J, the junction kept 2 bases outside the gene matches. CDR3 amino acids: CASSMASGGNTGELFF. Here the CDR3 DNA reads TGTGCCAGTAGTATGGCTAGCGGGGGGAACACCGGGGAGCTGTTTTTT.

The rearrangement links TRBV7-2 to TRBJ2-2, with TRBD1 matching over 9 bases. CDR3 length: 16 amino acids. The germline V gene has CDR1 SGHTA and CDR2 FQGNSA. Trimming took 1 base from V and 2 from J; bases not matched to a gene: 2. The CDR3 here is CASSLGQGVNTGELFF. CDR3 coding DNA: TGTGCCAGCAGCTTAGGACAGGGGGTAAACACCGGGGAGCTGTTTTTT.

This chain uses TRBV18 with TRBJ2-2, with D perhaps matching TRBD1 (5 bases). The germline CDR1 and CDR2 sequences are KGHSH and LQKENI. The CDR3 is 16 residues long. V was cut by 5 bases and J by 5 bases, with 18 bases left in between. This chain's CDR3 is CASSSSLPGHTGELFF. The CDR3 region has the DNA TGTGCCAGCTCAAGCTCACTTCCCGGACATACCGGGGAGCTGTTTTTT.

The chain uses TRBV4-2 and TRBJ2-1, with 7 bases identical to TRBD2. V lost 0 bases to trimming and J lost 7 bases; unmatched junction nucleotides: 6. Germline V gene sequence: CDR1 LGHNA, CDR2 YNFKEQ. The length of the CDR3 is 15 residues. CDR3 sequence: CASSQDVGTINEQFF. The CDR3 DNA reads as TGTGCCAGCAGCCAAGACGTTGGGACTATTAATGAGCAGTTCTTC.

This chain links TRBV6-5 with TRBJ2-7, with 12 bases aligning to TRBD2. Per germline, CDR1 MNHEY and CDR2 SVGAGI. CDR3 length equals 15 residues. The J segment lost 6 bases and the V segment lost 6 bases, leaving 9 bases of the junction unmatched. CDR3 region: CASRDASGGAREQYF. The CDR3, as DNA: TGTGCCAGCAGGGACGCTAGCGGGGGGGCTCGCGAGCAGTACTTC.

The V call is TRBV19, the J call TRBJ1-5; TRBD1 matches 7 bases. The CDR3 covers 13 residues. Trimming removed 3 bases from V and 10 bases from J; junction bases left unmatched: 6. Per germline, CDR1 LNHDA and CDR2 SQIVND (reference sequence). The DNA for the CDR3 is TGTGCCAGTAGTATTGACAGGGTCGATCCCCAGCATTTT. Translating gives CASSIDRVDPQHF.

This chain links TRBV5-1 with TRBJ2-2, with D unresolved. The germline gives CDR1 SGHRS, CDR2 YFSETQ. The CDR3 has 15 amino acids. Trimming shortened V by 2 bases and J by 4 bases, and 12 bases separated the two germline ends. CDR3 sequence reads: CASSFAPTTTGELFF. CDR3 nucleotides: TGCGCCAGCAGCTTCGCGCCTACTACCACCGGGGAGCTGTTTTTT.

V usage is TRBV6-5 and J usage is TRBJ1-1; TRBD1 agrees at 8 bases. V lost 6 bases, J lost 1 base, and 4 bases stayed unmatched. The CDR3 sequence is 14 residues long. Germline values: CDR1 MNHEY, CDR2 SVGAGI. The CDR3 loop reads CASRGQERNTEAFF. CDR3 coding DNA: TGTGCCAGCAGGGGACAGGAGAGGAACACTGAAGCTTTCTTT.

This chain joins TRBV12-5 and TRBJ1-1; D uncertain. The germline CDR1 and CDR2 sequences are LGHNT and FRNRAP. V was clipped by 0 bases and J by 2 bases, with 7 bases between them. This CDR3 is 14 amino acids long. CDR3 amino acids: CASGLVPTNTEAFF. CDR3 bases: TGTGCTAGTGGTTTGGTACCTACTAACACTGAAGCTTTCTTT.